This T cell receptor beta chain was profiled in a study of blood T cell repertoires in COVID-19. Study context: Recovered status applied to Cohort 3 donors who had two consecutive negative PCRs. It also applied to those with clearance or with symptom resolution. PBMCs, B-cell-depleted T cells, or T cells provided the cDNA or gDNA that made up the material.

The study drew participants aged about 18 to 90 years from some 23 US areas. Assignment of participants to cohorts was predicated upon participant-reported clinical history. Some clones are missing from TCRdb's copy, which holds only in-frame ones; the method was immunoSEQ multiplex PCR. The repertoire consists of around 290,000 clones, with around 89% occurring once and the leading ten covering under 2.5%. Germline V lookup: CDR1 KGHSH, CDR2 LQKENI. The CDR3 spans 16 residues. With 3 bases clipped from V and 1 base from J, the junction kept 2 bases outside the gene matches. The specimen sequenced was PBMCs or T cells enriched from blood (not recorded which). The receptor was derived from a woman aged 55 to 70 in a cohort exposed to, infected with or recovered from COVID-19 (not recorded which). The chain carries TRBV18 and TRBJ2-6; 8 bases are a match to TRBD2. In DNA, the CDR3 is TGTGCCAGCTCACCTCGGGGGGGATCTGGGGCCAACGTCCTGACTTTC. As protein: CASSPRGGSGANVLTF.